These T cell receptor beta chains were read from a single sample in a study of OX40 agonist ivuxolimab in advanced cancers. The repertoire was sequenced with immunoSEQ multiplex PCR; TCRdb's copy has only in-frame clones and lacks some. In the table there are about 91,000 clones, 84% of which are singletons. Specimen: CD4+ or CD8+ T cells sorted from blood, collected in a trial of the OX40 agonist ivuxolimab. These TCRs come from an adult with an advanced solid tumor such as melanoma, head and neck, liver or kidney cancer. The CDR3 runs from the conserved cysteine through the conserved F or W. Each record gives: J gene, D gene, clone size, V gene, CDR3 protein, CDR3 DNA. D genes are given only for firm matches. Some rows mark clone size as missing; the rest say once, few, many or name a class of expanded clone.

TRBJ1-1	-	-	TRBV27	CASAPLPGILHVNTEAFF	TGTGCCAGCGCCCCCCTTCCCGGGATTTTGCATGTGAACACTGAAGCTTTCTTT
TRBJ2-7	TRBD2	-	TRBV19	CASSIGTSEYEQYF	TGTGCCAGTAGTATTGGGACTAGCGAGTACGAGCAGTACTTC
TRBJ1-4	-	-	TRBV30	CAWSVVEKLFF	TGTGCCTGGAGTGTAGTGGAAAAACTGTTTTTT
TRBJ2-2	TRBD1	-	TRBV7-3	CASSLKSGTGTGELFF	TGTGCCAGCAGCCTAAAATCCGGGACAGGGACCGGGGAGCTGTTTTTT
TRBJ1-5	-	-	TRBV6-5	CASSYSNRDNQPQHF	TGTGCCAGCAGTTACTCGAACAGGGATAATCAGCCCCAGCATTTT
TRBJ2-1	TRBD2	-	TRBV4-2	CASSQDTGGSYNEQFF	TGTGCCAGCAGCCAAGATACGGGGGGGTCCTACAATGAGCAGTTCTTC
TRBJ1-5	-	-	TRBV18	CASSPRDGSAQHF	TGTGCCAGCTCACCACGGGACGGTTCAGCCCAGCATTTT
TRBJ1-1	-	-	TRBV12-5	CASGLMLRGLRMNTEAFF	TGTGCTAGTGGTTTGATGCTCCGGGGGCTTAGGATGAACACTGAAGCTTTCTTT
TRBJ1-1	-	-	TRBV20-1	CSVTMGTEAFF	TGCAGTGTTACGATGGGCACTGAAGCTTTCTTT
TRBJ1-6	-	-	TRBV21-1	CASSTPGSSPLHF	TGTGCCAGCAGCACACCGGGGAGTTCACCCCTCCACTTT
TRBJ1-2	-	-	TRBV2	CASSRTSNYGYTF	TGTGCCAGCAGTCGGACATCTAACTATGGCTACACCTTC
TRBJ1-2	-	few	TRBV18	CASSPPGGGYTF	TGTGCCAGCTCACCACCGGGGGGAGGCTACACCTTC
TRBJ2-5	TRBD1	-	TRBV7-3	CASSWGQGETQYF	TGTGCCAGCAGCTGGGGACAGGGTGAGACCCAGTACTTC
TRBJ2-2	-	-	TRBV30	CAWIKAGSSNTGELFF	TGTGCCTGGATTAAAGCGGGCAGCTCGAACACCGGGGAGCTGTTTTTT
TRBJ2-3	-	-	TRBV2	CASWGDTQYF	TGTGCCAGCTGGGGGGATACGCAGTATTTT
TRBJ1-5	-	-	TRBV7-8	CASNRGDINQPQHF	TGTGCCAGCAATCGAGGGGACATTAATCAGCCCCAGCATTTT
TRBJ1-1	-	few	TRBV4-1	CASSQGVGLQRSAFF	TGCGCCAGCAGCCAAGGGGTGGGCCTACAAAGGTCGGCTTTCTTT
TRBJ2-2	-	-	TRBV2	CASSGGLQNTGELFF	TGTGCCAGCAGCGGCGGTCTACAGAACACCGGGGAGCTGTTTTTT
TRBJ1-1	TRBD1	-	TRBV5-1	CASSFRDRTTEAFF	TGCGCCAGCAGCTTCCGGGACAGGACAACCGAAGCTTTCTTT
TRBJ1-5	-	-	TRBV6-5	CATCPGHSPNQPQHF	TGTGCCACCTGTCCGGGCCATAGTCCCAATCAGCCCCAGCATTTT
TRBJ1-2	-	-	TRBV7-2	CASSLSLSNYGYTF	TGTGCCAGCAGCTTAAGCTTGTCTAACTATGGCTACACCTTC
TRBJ1-1	-	many	TRBV9	CASSVQVNTEAFF	TGTGCCAGCAGCGTTCAGGTTAACACTGAAGCTTTCTTT
TRBJ1-4	-	-	TRBV19	CASSIGQKLPTNEKLFF	TGTGCCAGTAGTATTGGGCAAAAACTACCAACTAATGAAAAACTGTTTTTT
TRBJ2-7	-	-	TRBV5-8	CASSLTREQYF	TGTGCCAGCAGCCTGACTCGCGAGCAGTACTTC
TRBJ2-3	TRBD1	-	TRBV25-1	CASSVLQGMKGTDTQYF	TGTGCCAGCAGTGTACTACAGGGGATGAAAGGCACAGATACGCAGTATTTT
TRBJ2-5	-	-	TRBV6-6	CASSYSAEGTQYF	TGTGCCAGCAGTTACTCGGCGGAAGGGACCCAGTACTTC
TRBJ2-5	TRBD2	-	TRBV4-2	CASSQASSGLQETQYF	TGTGCCAGCAGCCAAGCGTCTAGCGGCCTCCAAGAGACCCAGTACTTC